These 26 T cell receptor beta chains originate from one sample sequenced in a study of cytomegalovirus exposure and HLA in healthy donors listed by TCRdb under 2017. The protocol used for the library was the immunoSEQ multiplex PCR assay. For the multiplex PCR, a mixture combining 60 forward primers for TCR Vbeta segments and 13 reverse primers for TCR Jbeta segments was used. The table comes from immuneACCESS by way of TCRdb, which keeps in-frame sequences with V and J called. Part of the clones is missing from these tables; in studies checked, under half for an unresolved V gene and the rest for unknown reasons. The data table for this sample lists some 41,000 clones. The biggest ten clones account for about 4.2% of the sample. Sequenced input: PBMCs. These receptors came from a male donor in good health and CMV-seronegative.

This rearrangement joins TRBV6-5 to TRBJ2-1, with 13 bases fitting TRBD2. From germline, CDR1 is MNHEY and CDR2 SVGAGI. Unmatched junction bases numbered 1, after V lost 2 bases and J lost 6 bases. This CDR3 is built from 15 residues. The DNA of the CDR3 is TGTGCCAGCAGTTACCGGACTAGCGGGGGCAATGAGCAGTTCTTC. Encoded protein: CASSYRTSGGNEQFF.

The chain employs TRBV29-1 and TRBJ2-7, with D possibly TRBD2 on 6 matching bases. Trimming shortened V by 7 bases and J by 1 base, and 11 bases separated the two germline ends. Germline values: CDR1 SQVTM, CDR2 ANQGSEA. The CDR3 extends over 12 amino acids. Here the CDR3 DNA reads TGCAGCGCCCACCGGGGGTCCTACGAGCAGTACTTC. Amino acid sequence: CSAHRGSYEQYF.

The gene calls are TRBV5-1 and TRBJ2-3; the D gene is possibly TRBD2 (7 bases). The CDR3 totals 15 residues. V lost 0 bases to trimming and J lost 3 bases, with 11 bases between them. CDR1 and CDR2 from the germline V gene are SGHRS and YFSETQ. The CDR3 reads CASSLDGGPTDTQYF. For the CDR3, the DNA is TGCGCCAGCAGCTTGGACGGGGGGCCGACAGATACGCAGTATTTT.

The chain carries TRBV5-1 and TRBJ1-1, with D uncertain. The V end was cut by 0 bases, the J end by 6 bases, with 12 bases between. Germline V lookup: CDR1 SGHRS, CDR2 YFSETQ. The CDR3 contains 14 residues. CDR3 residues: CASSLAYGPSEAFF. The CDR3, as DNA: TGCGCCAGCAGCTTGGCCTATGGGCCTTCTGAAGCTTTCTTT.

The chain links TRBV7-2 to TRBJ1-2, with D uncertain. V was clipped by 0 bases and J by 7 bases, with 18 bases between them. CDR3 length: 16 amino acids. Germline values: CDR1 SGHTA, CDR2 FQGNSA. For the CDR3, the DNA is TGTGCCAGCAGCTTAGCGCTCGCGCTTCGCGCGGGTGGCTACACCTTC. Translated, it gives CASSLALALRAGGYTF.

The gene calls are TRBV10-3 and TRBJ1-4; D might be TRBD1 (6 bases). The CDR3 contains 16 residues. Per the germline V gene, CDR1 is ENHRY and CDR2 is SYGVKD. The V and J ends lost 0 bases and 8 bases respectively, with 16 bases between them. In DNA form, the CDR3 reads TGTGCCATCAGTGAGTCGTCTGGGGGCTCTCGGGAAAAACTGTTTTTT. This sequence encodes CAISESSGGSREKLFF.

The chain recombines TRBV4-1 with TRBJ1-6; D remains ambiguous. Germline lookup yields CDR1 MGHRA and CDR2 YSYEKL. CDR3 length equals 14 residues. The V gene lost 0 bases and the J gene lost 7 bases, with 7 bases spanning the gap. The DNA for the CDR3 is TGCGCCAGCAGCCAAGATGGCTTCAATTCACCCCTCCACTTT. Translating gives CASSQDGFNSPLHF.

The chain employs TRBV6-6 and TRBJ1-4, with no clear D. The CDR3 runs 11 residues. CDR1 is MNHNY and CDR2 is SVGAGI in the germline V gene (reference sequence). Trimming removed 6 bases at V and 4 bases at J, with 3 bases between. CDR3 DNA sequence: TGTGCCAGCAGACTTAATGAAAAACTGTTTTTT. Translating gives CASRLNEKLFF.

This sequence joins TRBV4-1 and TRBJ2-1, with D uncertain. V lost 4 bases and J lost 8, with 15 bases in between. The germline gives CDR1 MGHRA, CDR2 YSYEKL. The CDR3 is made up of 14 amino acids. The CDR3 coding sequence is TGCGCCAGCAGCCCGCAGCGAGGAGTCGATGAGCAGTTCTTC. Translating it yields CASSPQRGVDEQFF.

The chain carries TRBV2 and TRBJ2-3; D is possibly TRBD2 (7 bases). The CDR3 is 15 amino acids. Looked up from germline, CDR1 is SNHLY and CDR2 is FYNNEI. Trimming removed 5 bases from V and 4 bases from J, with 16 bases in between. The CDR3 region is CASSREGGWADTQYF. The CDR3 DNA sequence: TGTGCCAGCAGTCGAGAGGGGGGGTGGGCAGATACGCAGTATTTT. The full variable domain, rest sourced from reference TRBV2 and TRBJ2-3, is EPEVTQTPSHQVTQMGQEVILRCVPISNHLYFYWYRQILGQKVEFLVSFYNNEISEKSEIFDDQFSVERPDGSNFTLKIRSTKLEDSAMYFCASSREGGWADTQYFGPGTRLTVL.

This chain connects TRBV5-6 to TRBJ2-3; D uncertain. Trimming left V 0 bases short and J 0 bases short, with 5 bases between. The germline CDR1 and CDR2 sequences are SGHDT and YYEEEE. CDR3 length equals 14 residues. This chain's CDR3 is CASSLVHSTDTQYF. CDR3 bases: TGTGCCAGCAGCTTGGTACACAGCACAGATACGCAGTATTTT.

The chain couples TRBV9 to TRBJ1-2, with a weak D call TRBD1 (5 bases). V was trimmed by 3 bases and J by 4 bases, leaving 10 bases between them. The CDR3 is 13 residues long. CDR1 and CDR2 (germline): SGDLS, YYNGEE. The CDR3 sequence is CASSGGRVYGYTF. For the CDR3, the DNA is TGTGCCAGCAGCGGGGGGAGGGTCTATGGCTACACCTTC.

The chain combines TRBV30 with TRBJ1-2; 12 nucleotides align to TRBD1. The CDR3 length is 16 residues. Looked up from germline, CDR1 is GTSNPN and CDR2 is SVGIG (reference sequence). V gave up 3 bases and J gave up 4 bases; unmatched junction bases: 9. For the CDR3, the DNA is TGTGCCTGGAGACGGGACAGGGGGCACTTGCGCTATGGCTACACCTTC. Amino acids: CAWRRDRGHLRYGYTF.

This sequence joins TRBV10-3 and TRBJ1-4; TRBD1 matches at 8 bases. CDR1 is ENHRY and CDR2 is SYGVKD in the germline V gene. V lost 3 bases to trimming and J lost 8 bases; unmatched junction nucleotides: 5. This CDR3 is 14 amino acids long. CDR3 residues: CAISEGQGGEKLFF. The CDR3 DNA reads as TGTGCCATCAGTGAAGGACAGGGTGGAGAAAAACTGTTTTTT.

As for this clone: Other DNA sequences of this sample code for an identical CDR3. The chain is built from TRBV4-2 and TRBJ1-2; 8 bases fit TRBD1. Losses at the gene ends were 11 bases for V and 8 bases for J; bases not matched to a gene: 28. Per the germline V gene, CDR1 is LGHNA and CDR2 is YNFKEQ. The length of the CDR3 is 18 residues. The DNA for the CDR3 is TGTGCCTCCAGCCAAGATCCGGCAGGGGGCGCATCCGAGGGAGGCTACACCTTC. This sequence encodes CASSQDPAGGASEGGYTF.

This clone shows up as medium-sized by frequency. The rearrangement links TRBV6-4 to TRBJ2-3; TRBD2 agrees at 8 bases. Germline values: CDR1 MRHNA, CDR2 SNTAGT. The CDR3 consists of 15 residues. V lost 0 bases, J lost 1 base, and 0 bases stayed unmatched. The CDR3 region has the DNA TGTGCCAGCAGTGACTCGCGGGGGGGCACAGATACGCAGTATTTT. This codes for CASSDSRGGTDTQYF.

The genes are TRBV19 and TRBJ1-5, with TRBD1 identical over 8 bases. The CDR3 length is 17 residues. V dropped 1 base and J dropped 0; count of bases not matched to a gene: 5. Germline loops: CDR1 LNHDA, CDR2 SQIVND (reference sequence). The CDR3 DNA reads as TGTGCCAGTAGTATAGCCCGACAGGGGTATAGCAATCAGCCCCAGCATTTT. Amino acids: CASSIARQGYSNQPQHF.

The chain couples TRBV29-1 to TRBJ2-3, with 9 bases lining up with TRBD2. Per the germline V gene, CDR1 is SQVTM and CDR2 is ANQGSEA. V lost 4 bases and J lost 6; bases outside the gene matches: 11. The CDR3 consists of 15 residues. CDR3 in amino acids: CSVGGLAGPGDTQYF. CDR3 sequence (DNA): TGCAGCGTTGGGGGCCTAGCGGGGCCGGGGGATACGCAGTATTTT.

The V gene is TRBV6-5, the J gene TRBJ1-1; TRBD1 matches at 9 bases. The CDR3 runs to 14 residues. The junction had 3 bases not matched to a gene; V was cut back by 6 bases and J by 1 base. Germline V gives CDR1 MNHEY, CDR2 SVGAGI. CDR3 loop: CASRLQGANTEAFF. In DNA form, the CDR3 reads TGTGCCAGCAGATTACAGGGGGCGAACACTGAAGCTTTCTTT.

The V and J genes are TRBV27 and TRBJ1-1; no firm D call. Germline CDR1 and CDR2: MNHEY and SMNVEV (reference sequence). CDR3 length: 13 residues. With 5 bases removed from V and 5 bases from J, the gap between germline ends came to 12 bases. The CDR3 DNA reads TGTGCCAGCAGTGCCTTCTCCGGGACTGAAGCTTTCTTT. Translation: CASSAFSGTEAFF.

The CDR3 spells CASSLAPGEENIQYF. DNA of the CDR3: TGTGCCAGCAGCTTAGCCCCCGGTGAGGAAAACATTCAGTACTTC. The chain links TRBV11-2 to TRBJ2-4, with no clear D. Germline lookup yields CDR1 SGHAT and CDR2 FQNNGV. Trimming pared 1 base from V and 5 bases from J, leaving 12 bases between. This CDR3 is 15 amino acids long.

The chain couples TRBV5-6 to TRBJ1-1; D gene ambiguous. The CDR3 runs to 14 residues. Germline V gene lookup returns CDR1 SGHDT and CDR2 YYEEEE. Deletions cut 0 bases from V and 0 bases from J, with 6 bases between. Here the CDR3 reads CASSLDTVNTEAFF. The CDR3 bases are TGTGCCAGCAGCTTGGACACAGTGAACACTGAAGCTTTCTTT.

CDR3 nucleotide sequence: TGTGCCAGCTCACCCCCCCCCAGAAACTATGGCTACACCTTC. The encoded protein is CASSPPPRNYGYTF. The genes are TRBV18 and TRBJ1-2; D not certain. V lost 3 bases and J 2 bases, leaving 10 bases between the germline ends. The CDR3 covers 14 residues. From germline, CDR1 is KGHSH and CDR2 LQKENI.

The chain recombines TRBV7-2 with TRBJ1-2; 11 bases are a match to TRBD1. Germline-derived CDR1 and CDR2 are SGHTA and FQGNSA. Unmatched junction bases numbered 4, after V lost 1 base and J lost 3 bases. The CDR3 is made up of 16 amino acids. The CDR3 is CASSLGPGQGDYGYTF. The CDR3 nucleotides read TGTGCCAGCAGCTTAGGTCCGGGACAGGGGGACTATGGCTACACCTTC.

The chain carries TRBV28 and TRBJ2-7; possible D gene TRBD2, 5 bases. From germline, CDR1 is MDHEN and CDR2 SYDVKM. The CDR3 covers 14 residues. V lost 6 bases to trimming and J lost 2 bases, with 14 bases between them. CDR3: CASSTRLRPYEQYF. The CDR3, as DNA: TGTGCCAGCAGCACTAGACTCAGGCCCTACGAGCAGTACTTC.

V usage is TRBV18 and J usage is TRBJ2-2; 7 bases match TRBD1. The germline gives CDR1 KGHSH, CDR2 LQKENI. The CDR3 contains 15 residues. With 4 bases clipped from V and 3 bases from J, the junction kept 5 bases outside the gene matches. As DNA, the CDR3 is TGTGCCAGCTCACGGACAGGAACTTACACCGGGGAGCTGTTTTTT. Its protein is CASSRTGTYTGELFF. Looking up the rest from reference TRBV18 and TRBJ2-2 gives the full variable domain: NAGVMQNPRHLVRRRGQEARLRCSPMKGHSHVYWYRQLPEEGLKFMVYLQKENIIDESGMPKERFSAEFPKEGPSILRIQQVVRGDSAAYFCASSRTGTYTGELFFGEGSRLTVL.